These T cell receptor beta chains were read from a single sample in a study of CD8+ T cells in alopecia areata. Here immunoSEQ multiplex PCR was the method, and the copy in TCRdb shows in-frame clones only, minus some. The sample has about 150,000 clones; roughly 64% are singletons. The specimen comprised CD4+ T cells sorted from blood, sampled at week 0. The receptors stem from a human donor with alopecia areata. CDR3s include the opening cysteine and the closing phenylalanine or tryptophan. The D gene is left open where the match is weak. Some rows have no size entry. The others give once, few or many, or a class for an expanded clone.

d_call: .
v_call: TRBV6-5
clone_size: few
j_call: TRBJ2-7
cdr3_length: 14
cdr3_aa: CASSPLVGSYEQYF
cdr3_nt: TGTGCCAGCAGCCCTTTAGTAGGGTCCTACGAGCAGTACTTC

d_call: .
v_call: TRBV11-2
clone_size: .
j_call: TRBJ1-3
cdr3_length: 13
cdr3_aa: CASSPLTGNTIYF
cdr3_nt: TGTGCCAGCAGCCCCCTGACTGGAAACACCATATATTTT

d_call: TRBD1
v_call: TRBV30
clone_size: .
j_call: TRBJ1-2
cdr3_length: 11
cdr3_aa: CAWIGDRGYTF
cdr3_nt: TGTGCCTGGATTGGGGACAGGGGCTACACCTTC

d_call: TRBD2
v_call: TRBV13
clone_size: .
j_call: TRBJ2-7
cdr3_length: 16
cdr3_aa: CASSLSASGGSYEQYF
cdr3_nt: TGTGCCAGCAGCTTATCGGCTAGCGGGGGCTCCTACGAGCAGTACTTC

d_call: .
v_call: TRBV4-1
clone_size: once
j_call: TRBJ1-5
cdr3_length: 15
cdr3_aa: CASSTSPGSYQPQHF
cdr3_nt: TGCGCCAGCAGCACCTCACCGGGGTCGTATCAGCCCCAGCATTTT

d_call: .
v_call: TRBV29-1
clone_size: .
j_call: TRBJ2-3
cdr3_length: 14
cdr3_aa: CSVAGLTPTDTQYF
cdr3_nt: TGCAGCGTCGCGGGCCTCACTCCCACAGATACGCAGTATTTT

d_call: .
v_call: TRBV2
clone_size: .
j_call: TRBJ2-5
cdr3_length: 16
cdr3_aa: CASSSTGRRLGETQYF
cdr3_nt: TGTGCCAGCAGTAGCACGGGACGGAGGCTTGGGGAGACCCAGTACTTC

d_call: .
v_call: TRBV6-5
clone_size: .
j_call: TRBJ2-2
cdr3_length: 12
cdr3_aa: CASSLGTGELFF
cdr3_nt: TGTGCCAGCAGTTTGGGGACCGGGGAGCTGTTTTTT

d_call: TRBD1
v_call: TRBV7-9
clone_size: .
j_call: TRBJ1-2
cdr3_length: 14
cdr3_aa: CASTPDHRGGGYTF
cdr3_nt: TGTGCCAGCACCCCCGACCACAGGGGGGGTGGCTACACCTTC

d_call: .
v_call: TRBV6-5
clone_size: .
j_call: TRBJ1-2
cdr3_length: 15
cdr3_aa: CASSTSLQGSYGYTF
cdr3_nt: TGTGCCAGCAGCACCTCCCTTCAGGGGAGCTATGGCTACACCTTC

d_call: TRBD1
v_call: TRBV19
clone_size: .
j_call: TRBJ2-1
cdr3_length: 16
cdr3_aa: CASSIQQGWTYNEQFF
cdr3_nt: TGTGCCAGTAGTATTCAACAGGGGTGGACCTACAATGAGCAGTTCTTC

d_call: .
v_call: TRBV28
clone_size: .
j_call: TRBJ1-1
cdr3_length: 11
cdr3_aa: CASSSVPEAFF
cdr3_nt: TGTGCCAGCAGTTCCGTGCCTGAAGCTTTCTTT

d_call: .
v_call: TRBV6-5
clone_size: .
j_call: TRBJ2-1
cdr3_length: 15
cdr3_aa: CASRAGGWGTNEQFF
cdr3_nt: TGTGCCAGCAGGGCTGGGGGATGGGGGACCAATGAGCAGTTCTTC

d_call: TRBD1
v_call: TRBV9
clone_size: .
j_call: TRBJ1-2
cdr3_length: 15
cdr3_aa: CASSVGQGGARGYTF
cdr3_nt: TGTGCCAGCAGCGTAGGGCAAGGGGGCGCACGGGGCTACACCTTC

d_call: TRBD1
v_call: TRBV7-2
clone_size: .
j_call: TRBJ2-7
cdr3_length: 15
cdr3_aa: CASSLGDRSSYEQYF
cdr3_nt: TGTGCCAGCAGCTTAGGGGACAGGTCCTCCTACGAGCAGTACTTC

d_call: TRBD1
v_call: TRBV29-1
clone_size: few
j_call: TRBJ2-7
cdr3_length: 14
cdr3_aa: CSVVRGTGGGEQYF
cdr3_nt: TGCAGCGTTGTGCGGGGGACAGGGGGCGGCGAGCAGTACTTC

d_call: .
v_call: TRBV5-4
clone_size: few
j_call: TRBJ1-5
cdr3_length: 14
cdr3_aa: CASSQGLGNQPQHF
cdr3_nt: TGTGCCAGCAGCCAGGGTCTAGGCAATCAGCCCCAGCATTTT

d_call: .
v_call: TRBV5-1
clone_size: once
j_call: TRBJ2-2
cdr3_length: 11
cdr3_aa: CASSLSGELFF
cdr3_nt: TGCGCCAGCAGCTTGTCCGGGGAGCTGTTTTTT

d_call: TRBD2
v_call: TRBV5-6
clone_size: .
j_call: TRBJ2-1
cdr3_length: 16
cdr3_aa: CASSFFGLAGSDEQFF
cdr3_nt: TGTGCCAGCAGCTTCTTTGGCCTAGCGGGGTCCGATGAGCAGTTCTTC

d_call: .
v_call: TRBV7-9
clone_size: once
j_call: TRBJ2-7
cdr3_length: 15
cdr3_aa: CASSRSGAGAYEQYF
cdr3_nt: TGTGCCAGCAGCCGGTCGGGGGCCGGCGCCTACGAGCAGTACTTC

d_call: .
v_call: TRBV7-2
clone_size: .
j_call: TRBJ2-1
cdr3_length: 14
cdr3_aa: CASSPRWGYNEQFF
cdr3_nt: TGTGCCAGCAGCCCTCGATGGGGTTACAATGAGCAGTTCTTC

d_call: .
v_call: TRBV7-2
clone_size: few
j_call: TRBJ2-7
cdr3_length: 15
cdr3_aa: CASSLGAGRHYEQYF
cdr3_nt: TGTGCCAGCAGCTTAGGGGCGGGGCGCCACTACGAGCAGTACTTC

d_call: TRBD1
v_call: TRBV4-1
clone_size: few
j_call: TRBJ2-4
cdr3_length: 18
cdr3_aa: CASSLVYGQGLSKNIQYF
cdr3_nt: TGCGCCAGCAGCCTCGTTTACGGACAGGGGCTGTCCAAAAACATTCAGTACTTC

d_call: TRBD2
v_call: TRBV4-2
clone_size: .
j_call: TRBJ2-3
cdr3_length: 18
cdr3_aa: CASSQGSSSSGGTDTQYF
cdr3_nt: TGTGCCAGCAGCCAAGGGTCCTCCTCTAGCGGGGGCACAGATACGCAGTATTTT

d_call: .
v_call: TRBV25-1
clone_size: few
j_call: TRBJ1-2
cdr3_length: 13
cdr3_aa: CASSEWGSYGYTF
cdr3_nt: TGTGCCAGCAGTGAATGGGGGAGCTATGGCTACACCTTC

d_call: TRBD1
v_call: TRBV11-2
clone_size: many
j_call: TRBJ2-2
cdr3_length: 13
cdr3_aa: CASSVYRGGELFF
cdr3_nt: TGTGCCAGCAGCGTATACAGGGGCGGGGAGCTGTTTTTT

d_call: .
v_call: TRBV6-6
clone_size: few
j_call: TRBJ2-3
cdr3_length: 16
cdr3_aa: CASQPPGPPTADTQYF
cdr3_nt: TGTGCCAGCCAACCCCCAGGGCCTCCGACCGCAGATACGCAGTATTTT

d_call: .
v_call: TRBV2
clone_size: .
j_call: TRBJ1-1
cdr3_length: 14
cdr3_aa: CASSVDSLNTEAFF
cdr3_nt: TGTGCCAGCAGTGTAGACAGCTTAAACACTGAAGCTTTCTTT

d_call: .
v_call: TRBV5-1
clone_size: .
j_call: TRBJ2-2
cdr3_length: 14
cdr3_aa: CASSLEGERGELFF
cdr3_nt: TGCGCCAGCAGCTTGGAGGGGGAACGAGGGGAGCTGTTTTTT

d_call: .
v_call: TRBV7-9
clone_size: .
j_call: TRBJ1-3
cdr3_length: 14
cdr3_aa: CASSDLRSGNTIYF
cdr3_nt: TGTGCCAGCAGCGACTTACGGTCTGGAAACACCATATATTTT

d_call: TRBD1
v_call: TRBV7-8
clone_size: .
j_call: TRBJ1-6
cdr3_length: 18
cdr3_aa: CASRQDRVTLSYNSPLHF
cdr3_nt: TGTGCCAGCAGGCAAGACAGGGTTACCCTCTCCTATAATTCACCCCTCCACTTT

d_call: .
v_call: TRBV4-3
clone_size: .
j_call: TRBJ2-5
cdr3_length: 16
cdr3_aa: CASSQEVQGPPETQYF
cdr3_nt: TGCGCCAGCAGCCAAGAGGTTCAGGGCCCCCCAGAGACCCAGTACTTC

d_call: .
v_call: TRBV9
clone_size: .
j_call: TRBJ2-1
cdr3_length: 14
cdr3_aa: CASTAYGSYNEQFF
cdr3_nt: TGTGCCAGCACCGCGTACGGGAGCTACAATGAGCAGTTCTTC

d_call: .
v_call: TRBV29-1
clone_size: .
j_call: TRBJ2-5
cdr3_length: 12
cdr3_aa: CSGGARRETQYF
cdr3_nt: TGCAGTGGGGGGGCGCGGCGAGAGACCCAGTACTTC

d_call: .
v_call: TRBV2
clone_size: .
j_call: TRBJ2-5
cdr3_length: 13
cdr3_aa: CASNLGPTETQYF
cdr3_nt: TGTGCCAGCAACCTGGGACCCACGGAGACCCAGTACTTC

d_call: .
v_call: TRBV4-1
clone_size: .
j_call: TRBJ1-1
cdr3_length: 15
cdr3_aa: CASSQPGRRNTEAFF
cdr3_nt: TGCGCCAGCAGCCAACCGGGACGGAGAAACACTGAAGCTTTCTTT

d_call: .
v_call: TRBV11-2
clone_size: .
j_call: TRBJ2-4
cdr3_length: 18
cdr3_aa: CASSRLSLEGLAKNIQYF
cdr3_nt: TGTGCCAGCAGCCGTTTGTCCCTCGAGGGTTTAGCCAAAAACATTCAGTACTTC

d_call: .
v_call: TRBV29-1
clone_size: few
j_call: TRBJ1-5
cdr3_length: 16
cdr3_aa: CSVTFPGGTSNQPQHF
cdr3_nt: TGCAGCGTAACTTTCCCGGGGGGTACCAGCAATCAGCCCCAGCATTTT

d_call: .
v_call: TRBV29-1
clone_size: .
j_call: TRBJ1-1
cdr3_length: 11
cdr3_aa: CSAPGNTEAFF
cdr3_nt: TGCAGCGCTCCGGGGAACACTGAAGCTTTCTTT

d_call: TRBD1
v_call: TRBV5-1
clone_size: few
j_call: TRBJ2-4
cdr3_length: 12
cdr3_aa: CASSPQGDIQYF
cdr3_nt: TGCGCCAGCAGCCCTCAGGGGGACATTCAGTACTTC

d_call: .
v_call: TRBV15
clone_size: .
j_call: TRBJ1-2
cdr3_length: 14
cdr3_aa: CATSSDRANYGYTF
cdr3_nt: TGTGCCACCAGCTCGGACAGAGCTAACTATGGCTACACCTTC

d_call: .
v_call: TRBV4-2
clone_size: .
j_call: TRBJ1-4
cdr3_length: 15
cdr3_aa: CASSPKQGSNEKLFF
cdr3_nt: TGTGCCAGCAGCCCGAAACAGGGAAGCAATGAAAAACTGTTTTTT

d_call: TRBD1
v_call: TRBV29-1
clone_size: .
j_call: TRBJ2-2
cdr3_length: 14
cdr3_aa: CSGGQGAGTGELFF
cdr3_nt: TGCAGCGGCGGACAGGGGGCGGGGACCGGGGAGCTGTTTTTT

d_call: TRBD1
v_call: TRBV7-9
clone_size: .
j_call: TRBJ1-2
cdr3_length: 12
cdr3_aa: CASSLDREGYTF
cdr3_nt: TGTGCCAGCAGCTTGGACAGGGAGGGCTACACCTTC

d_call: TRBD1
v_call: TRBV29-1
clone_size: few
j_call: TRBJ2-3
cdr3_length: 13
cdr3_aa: CSAGGTGSYTQYF
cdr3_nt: TGCAGCGCCGGGGGGACAGGGAGCTATACGCAGTATTTT

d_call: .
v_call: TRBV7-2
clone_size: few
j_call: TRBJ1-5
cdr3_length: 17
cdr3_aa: CASSLSATGSGAKPQHF
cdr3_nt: TGTGCCAGCAGCTTAAGTGCTACAGGGAGCGGGGCAAAGCCCCAGCATTTT

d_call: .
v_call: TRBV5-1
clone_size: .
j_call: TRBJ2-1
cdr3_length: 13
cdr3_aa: CASSLSLQREQFF
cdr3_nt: TGCGCCAGCAGCTTATCCTTACAGAGAGAGCAGTTCTTC